Below, 3 T cell receptor beta chains from the same sample are listed, as sequenced in a study of T cells in Graves' hyperthyroidism and ophthalmopathy. The investigators amplified TCR beta CDR3 regions from RNA transcripts. HTBI primers were used for first-round RT-PCR of the TCR CDR3. MiXCR, applied by TCRdb to the multiplex PCR reads, yields one record per CDR3 protein. The data hold roughly 500,000 distinct CDR3 sequences, with about 43% observed a single time. What was sequenced was peripheral blood or thyroid tissue (not recorded which). The receptors here all came from an adult woman with Graves' disease, either hyperthyroidism or ophthalmopathy (not recorded which).

This clonotype came up many times. The germline gene is not matched at one end of the junction; a read error may be the cause. The chain employs TRBV20-1 and TRBJ1-3; TRBD1 is a possible D gene (6 bases). This CDR3 contains 14 residues. Germline CDR1 and CDR2: DFQATT and SNEGSKA (reference sequence). This CDR3 reads CSTRGQTSGNTIYF. The CDR3, as DNA: TGCAGTACTAGAGGACAGACTTCTGGAAACACCATATATTTT.

This clonotype was counted at least ten times. The CDR3 spells CASSQERQGTEAFF. In DNA form, the CDR3 reads TGTGCCAGCAGCCAAGAACGACAGGGTACTGAAGCTTTCTTT. This chain joins TRBV4-2 and TRBJ1-1; TRBD1 aligns across 7 bases. CDR3 length equals 14 residues. Germline trimming cut 0 bases from V and 5 bases from J; bases unmatched to any gene: 3. Germline lookup yields CDR1 LGHNA and CDR2 YNFKEQ.

The gene calls are TRBV10-3 and TRBJ2-7, with D perhaps given as TRBD1 or TRBD2 (5 bases each). V lost 0 bases and J 2 bases, leaving 14 bases between the germline ends. The CDR3 sequence is 16 residues long. Germline CDR1 is ENHRY and CDR2 is SYGVKD. The CDR3 DNA follows: TGTGCCATCAGTGAGTCGACTCGGGACGGTACCTACGAGCAGTACTTC. It translates to CAISESTRDGTYEQYF.